These 19 T cell receptor beta chains share one sample of origin, sequenced in a study of CXCR3-negative and CXCR3-positive naive CD8 T cells. Carrying UMI labels, the TRB cDNA libraries were prepared through 5' RACE. TCRdb reprocessed the 5' RACE reads and stores each CDR3 protein as one record, lacking DNA. The sample holds about 43,000 distinct CDR3 sequences. Sequencing input: memory CD8+ T cells from blood. These TCRs come from a human donor in good health. Some clones in this sample may be carry-over from other donors' samples.

The genes are TRBV20-1 and TRBJ2-7. The CDR3 length is 14 residues. Germline V lookup: CDR1 DFQATT, CDR2 SNEGSKA (reference sequence). The CDR3: CSAREGRSAYEQYF.

This chain joins TRBV6-4 and TRBJ2-3; TCRdb outputs TRBD2, but without DNA this stays unchecked. The CDR3 is made up of 16 amino acids. Germline V lookup: CDR1 MRHNA, CDR2 SNTAGT. CDR3 protein: CASSDLAGGDTDTQYF.

The V and J genes are TRBV29-1 and TRBJ1-2; TCRdb designates TRBD1, a call that cannot be tested without DNA. This CDR3 has 16 amino acids. Germline CDR1 reads SQVTM; CDR2 reads ANQGSEA. CDR3 amino acids: CSVEDSWTGGVYGYTF.

The rearrangement uses TRBV4-3 and TRBJ2-1; TCRdb's D call, TRBD1, is unchecked because there is no DNA. Germline-derived CDR1 and CDR2 are LGHNA and YSLEER. The CDR3 loop spans 15 amino acids. CDR3 residues: CASSQVLDGAGEQFF.

The chain employs TRBV7-8 and TRBJ2-7. The length of the CDR3 is 14 residues. Germline V gene sequence: CDR1 SGHVS, CDR2 FQNEAQ. CDR3 amino acids: CASSFSRGPYEQYF.

The chain recombines TRBV7-3 with TRBJ1-5; TCRdb selects TRBD1, and the lack of DNA leaves this call unchecked. Germline V gene sequence: CDR1 SGHTA, CDR2 FQGTGA. This CDR3 has 17 amino acids. Here the CDR3 reads CASSLWTPGVGNQPQHF.

V is TRBV12-3 or TRBV12-4 and J is TRBJ1-2; TCRdb's D gene call, TRBD1, goes unchecked for lack of DNA. The CDR3 runs 12 residues. CDR3 residues: CASSSRLWGYTF.

The chain couples TRBV7-2 to TRBJ1-1; TCRdb designates TRBD1, a call that cannot be tested without DNA. Germline CDR1 reads SGHTA; CDR2 reads FQGNSA. This CDR3 spans 13 amino acids. The CDR3 loop reads CASSPSGHTEAFF.

CDR3 in amino acids: CASSFSGSPAEQFF. V and J are TRBV12-3 or TRBV12-4 and TRBJ2-1; with no DNA, the TCRdb D assignment of TRBD1 cannot be verified. This CDR3 region has 14 residues.

The V and J genes are TRBV12-3 or TRBV12-4 and TRBJ2-3. This CDR3 is 14 amino acids long. CDR3 residues: CASSLALITDTQYF.

The gene calls are TRBV2 and TRBJ2-3; as DNA is missing, the TRBD1 call by TCRdb cannot be tested. This CDR3 is built from 15 residues. The V gene's germline CDR1 is SNHLY and CDR2 FYNNEI. CDR3: CASSEVGTDTDTQYF.

This rearrangement joins TRBV12-3 or TRBV12-4 to TRBJ2-7; TCRdb's D call of TRBD2 is untestable without DNA. The CDR3 sequence is 15 residues long. The CDR3: CASSLQGLGSYEQYF.

This chain connects TRBV4-3 to TRBJ2-5; without DNA, the TCRdb call of TRBD1 cannot be checked. The CDR3 extends over 14 amino acids. Germline CDR1 is LGHNA and CDR2 is YSLEER. The chain's CDR3 is CASSHSRQGETQYF.

The rearrangement joins TRBV7-6 to TRBJ1-3; without DNA, the TCRdb call of TRBD1 cannot be checked. From germline, CDR1 is SGHVS and CDR2 FNYEAQ. This CDR3 is 18 amino acids long. CDR3 residues: CASSLEVPFSAGVNTIYF.

This sequence joins TRBV6-2 or TRBV6-3 and TRBJ2-1; TCRdb lists TRBD1, though no DNA is available to test this call. The CDR3 is 20 residues long. Per the germline V gene, CDR1 is MNHEY and CDR2 is SVGEGT. The CDR3: CASSNTNPTTFGGLMYEQFF.

This chain uses TRBV18 with TRBJ2-7; TCRdb lists TRBD1, though no DNA is available to test this call. This CDR3 has 15 amino acids. Germline CDR1 reads KGHSH; CDR2 reads LQKENI. The chain's CDR3 is CASSSGGADPYEQYF.

CDR3 loop: CASSLMGENGYTF. This chain links TRBV11-2 with TRBJ1-2; absent DNA, TCRdb's TRBD1 call cannot be checked. Germline CDR1 is SGHAT and CDR2 is FQNNGV. The CDR3 covers 13 residues.

The rearrangement joins TRBV6-2 or TRBV6-3 to TRBJ1-4; TCRdb selects TRBD1, and the lack of DNA leaves this call unchecked. Germline V gene data show CDR1 as MNHEY and CDR2 as SVGEGT. The CDR3 covers 14 residues. The CDR3 here is CASSSGTGHEKLFF.

The V call is TRBV20-1, the J call TRBJ2-7; TCRdb's D call of TRBD2 is untestable without DNA. Germline lookup yields CDR1 DFQATT and CDR2 SNEGSKA (reference sequence). The CDR3 length is 15 residues. CDR3 in amino acids: CSARDAASGFLEQYF.